This T cell receptor beta chain was captured in a study of T cells in Graves' hyperthyroidism and ophthalmopathy (dated by TCRdb to between 2018 and 2020). Regarding the complete study: To identify TCR V-J signatures that set the groups apart, the researchers used a discovery cohort of roughly 100 patients, made up of approximately 43 with Graves' ophthalmopathy and some 55 with stable Graves' hyperthyroidism. An independent validation cohort of about 19 hyperthyroidism patients and 17 patients who later progressed to ophthalmopathy tested prospective prediction of ophthalmopathy. The 75 to 100 discovery patients were divided at random into training and test sets in a 7:3 ratio. The study also compared thyroid tissue and blood T-cell repertoires from several Graves' hyperthyroidism patients. After sampling, hyperthyroidism patients received methimazole starting at 30 mg daily, and ophthalmopathy patients received high-dose intravenous methylprednisolone. According to the paper, TCR Vbeta CDR3 sequencing was carried out on some 140 peripheral blood samples, which came from under 50 ophthalmopathy, under 80 hyperthyroidism and about 17 progressor patients. The paper as a whole reports these results and caveats: Most expanded thyroid clonotypes (frequency above 0.001) were also detected in blood, suggesting blood repertoires may reflect thyroid immune responses. Sample size was not statistically predetermined, and blinding of investigators to group allocation was not performed. During validation, the model predicted progression to ophthalmopathy a median of approximately six months ahead of onset, with approximately 71% sensitivity and 72.22% specificity. Ophthalmopathy was separated from stable hyperthyroidism by a 13 V-J signature model, with roughly 88% sensitivity and 81% to 82% specificity obtained in cross-validation and 80%/75% obtained in testing.

Comment on this clonotype: The antigen it recognizes is unknown. No qualities accompany the bases; no much larger clone lies one base away.

Between the V and J ends, shortened by 1 base and 6 bases respectively, the junction contains 10 bases. Looking up the germline V gene yields CDR1 SGHVS and CDR2 FQNEAQ. The CDR3 goes from the cysteine to the phenylalanine over 15 residues. CDR3 DNA is the only sequence kept; it has 45 bases, read in frame from the first base. The TCR beta CDR3 regions were amplified from RNA transcripts. The first round of RT-PCR for the TCR CDR3 was performed with the HTBI primer set and the Qiagen OneStep RT-PCR kit. The libraries were constructed in a second round of multiplex PCR and then size-selected and purified. Paired-end sequencing of the libraries was performed with 100 bp reads on an Illumina HiSeq2000. The authors' analysis ran thus. SOAPnuke was used to process the raw data, removing reads that contained adapters or uncalled bases, had a mean Phred below 15, or lacked an exact match to the constant primer or identifier. High-quality paired reads were merged using COPE v1.2.5, and each unique nucleotide sequence was defined as a clonotype. MiTCR v1.1 was used to align clonotypes to the IMGT TRBV, TRBD and TRBJ reference segments. Only V-J combinations with frequency above 0.0001, covering approximately 99% of repertoires, were analysed. A TCS score was defined as the ratio between F50 (clonal expansion) and ExV (chaos), using BLOSUM62-based TCRdist between CDR3 peptides within each V-J. Welch's t-statistics and random forest reduced several hundred V-J features to 13, which were used in a naive Bayes classifier (R e1071). The similarity between thyroid and blood repertoires was quantified using the Morisita-Horn index. TCRdb cleaned the public reads at Q25 with fastp, built clones with MiXCR and kept in-frame beta chains. Under each unique CDR3 protein, matching rows form one entry showing the most common genes and DNA. None of the V and J calls come from the authors' own analysis; TCRdb made them. In this sample the table shows approximately 640,000 distinct CDR3 sequences, about 45% of which occur a single time. Less than 9% of the sample lies in the top ten.

The study excluded patients with uncontrolled infections, other autoimmune diseases, pregnancy or lactation. Diagnoses were established on the basis of clinical symptoms, serum thyroxine and TRAb, thyroid ultrasound, and orbital computed tomography. Trizol reagent was used to extract total RNA, and RNA quality was then checked on an Agilent 2100 Bioanalyzer. The TCR originated in an adult man with Graves' disease, either hyperthyroidism or ophthalmopathy (not recorded which). Recombination linked TRBV7-8 to TRBJ1-6; D gene: possibly TRBD1, on 5 matching bases. The sample was peripheral blood or thyroid tissue (not recorded which). CDR3 protein: CASSLGGLPNSPLHF. The DNA reads as follows: TGTGCCAGCAGCTTAGGGGGACTGCCTAATTCACCCCTCCACTTT.